These 4 T cell receptor beta chains share one sample of origin, sequenced in a study of cytomegalovirus exposure and HLA in healthy donors. PCR used 60 Vbeta primers and 13 Jbeta primers. Using immunoSEQ multiplex PCR, the repertoire was profiled, and TCRdb retains in-frame clones only, with some absent. The sample lists about 130,000 clones, around 8.5% occurring once. Sequenced input: PBMCs. The source of these receptors is a man aged 35 to 55 in good health and CMV-seronegative.

This sequence joins TRBV11-3 and TRBJ1-1; no definite D call. The CDR3 has 13 residues. Germline lookup yields CDR1 SGHNT and CDR2 YENEEA. V was clipped by 5 bases and J by 1 base, with 8 bases between them. The CDR3 here is CASSVRSNTEAFF. CDR3 nucleotide sequence: TGTGCCAGCAGCGTCCGGTCGAACACTGAAGCTTTCTTT.

In this sample, this clone turned up a few times. The chain combines TRBV5-1 with TRBJ2-2; TRBD1 is a possible D gene (5 bases). Germline loops: CDR1 SGHRS, CDR2 YFSETQ. The V end lost 8 bases, the J end lost 3 bases, and 8 bases lay between the germline ends. This CDR3 has 12 amino acids. CDR3 residues: CASRQYTGELFF. As DNA, the CDR3 is TGCGCCAGTAGACAGTACACCGGGGAGCTGTTTTTT.

Points on this clone: The same CDR3 is also encoded by other DNA sequences in this sample. The chain has TRBV9 and TRBJ2-2; D uncertain. The CDR3 contains 13 residues. V dropped 0 bases and J dropped 6 bases, with 6 bases sitting between them. Germline V CDR1 and CDR2: SGDLS, YYNGEE. The DNA for the CDR3 is TGTGCCAGCAGCGTAGGGAGTCCCGGGGAGCTGTTTTTT. Its protein product is CASSVGSPGELFF.

The chain has TRBV27 and TRBJ1-1; D not certain. CDR1 MNHEY and CDR2 SMNVEV come from the germline V gene (reference sequence). The V end lost 3 bases, the J end lost 2 bases, and 10 bases lay between the germline ends. This CDR3 region has 14 residues. The CDR3 spells CASSFDDTNTEAFF. In DNA form, the CDR3 reads TGTGCCAGCAGTTTTGACGACACAAACACTGAAGCTTTCTTT.